The 23 T cell receptor beta chains below all came from one sample that was sequenced in a study of T cells in Graves' hyperthyroidism and ophthalmopathy. Amplification of TCR beta CDR3 regions was performed using RNA transcripts as template. HTBI primers were employed in a first-round RT-PCR of the TCR CDR3. TCRdb passed the multiplex PCR reads through MiXCR, listing each CDR3 protein once. The sample has hundreds of thousands of distinct CDR3 sequences; around 17% are singletons. The sequenced sample consisted of blood. These TCRs come from a woman under 30 with Graves' hyperthyroidism.

There are many counts of this clonotype. The V gene is TRBV20-1, the J gene TRBJ2-1; 11 bases map to TRBD2. In germline, CDR1 is DFQATT, CDR2 SNEGSKA (reference sequence). The length of the CDR3 is 15 residues. V trimming: 3 bases; J trimming: 5 bases; junction bases outside the gene matches: 6. The CDR3 here is CSARYGTSGNNEQFF. The CDR3, as DNA: TGCAGTGCTAGGTACGGGACTAGCGGAAACAATGAGCAGTTCTTC.

The sample holds many counts of this clonotype. The J gene is TRBJ1-1, the V gene TRBV28; tentative D call: TRBD1 (6 bases). V was trimmed by 5 bases and J by 5 bases, leaving 9 bases between them. Germline V gives CDR1 MDHEN, CDR2 SYDVKM. CDR3 length: 12 amino acids. CDR3 in DNA: TGTGCCAGCAGTCGACAGGTGACTGAAGCTTTCTTT. Residues: CASSRQVTEAFF.

This clonotype was detected many times. The chain uses TRBV6-1 and TRBJ2-2; D is ambiguous. From germline, CDR1 is MNHNS and CDR2 SASEGT. The CDR3 spans 15 residues. The V end was cut by 5 bases, the J end by 0 bases, with 10 bases between. The CDR3 is CASSLTWANTGELFF. CDR3 sequence (DNA): TGTGCCAGCAGTTTGACTTGGGCGAACACCGGGGAGCTGTTTTTT.

The chain links TRBV4-2 to TRBJ1-2; D is possibly TRBD1 (6 bases). V lost 2 bases and J lost 2, with 15 bases in between. CDR1 LGHNA and CDR2 YNFKEQ come from the germline V gene. The CDR3 is 16 residues long. The CDR3 loop is CASSQFQGQLNYGYTF. CDR3 sequence (DNA): TGTGCCAGCAGCCAATTCCAGGGACAACTAAACTATGGCTACACCTTC.

The gene calls are TRBV20-1 and TRBJ2-7, with 8 bases fitting TRBD1. Germline V gene sequence: CDR1 DFQATT, CDR2 SNEGSKA (reference sequence). This CDR3 is 15 amino acids long. Trimming cost V 6 bases and J 2 bases; bases outside gene matches: 12. DNA of the CDR3: TGCAGTGCAGCTACGGACAGGGATGAAACCTACGAGCAGTACTTC. Translated, it gives CSAATDRDETYEQYF.

The chain combines TRBV4-1 with TRBJ1-1, with D unresolved. Germline CDR1 is MGHRA and CDR2 is YSYEKL. This CDR3 has 13 residues. Trimming stripped 4 bases from V and 1 base from J, with 7 bases between. CDR3 residues: CASSREENTEAFF. CDR3 sequence (DNA): TGCGCCAGCAGCCGAGAGGAGAACACTGAAGCTTTCTTT.

The rearrangement links TRBV24-1 to TRBJ2-1; 13 bases line up with TRBD2. J was trimmed by 8 bases and V by 7 bases; bases with no gene match: 4. CDR3 size: 14 residues. Germline CDR1 is KGHDR and CDR2 is SFDVKD. The CDR3 sequence: CATSGTSGVDEQFF. The DNA for the CDR3 is TGTGCCACCAGCGGGACTAGCGGGGTGGATGAGCAGTTCTTC.

In its sample, this clonotype was seen many times. The V gene is TRBV20-1, the J gene TRBJ2-5, with D perhaps given as TRBD1 or TRBD2 (5 bases each). There are 16 residues in the CDR3. V lost 3 bases, J lost 1 base, and 18 bases lay in between. From germline, CDR1 is DFQATT and CDR2 SNEGSKA (reference sequence). Here the CDR3 reads CSARRGGQNLQETQYF. The CDR3 bases are TGCAGTGCTAGGAGGGGCGGTCAGAACCTCCAAGAGACCCAGTACTTC.

In its sample, this clonotype was seen a few times. The CDR3 DNA reads as TGTGCCAGCAGCGCCGCCGGGACAACCCATCGGTTCTTC. Residues: CASSAAGTTHRFF. The J gene is TRBJ2-1, the V gene TRBV12-3 or TRBV12-4, with D possibly being TRBD1 (6 bases). This CDR3 contains 13 residues. V was clipped by 6 bases and J by 15 bases, with 21 bases between them.

The rearrangement links TRBV10-3 to TRBJ2-2; 7 nucleotides agree with TRBD1. With 8 bases clipped from V and 0 bases from J, the junction kept 3 bases outside the gene matches. This CDR3 has 14 amino acids. Germline V gene sequence: CDR1 ENHRY, CDR2 SYGVKD. CDR3 amino acids: CAIGTEANTGELFF. CDR3 nucleotide sequence: TGTGCCATCGGGACAGAAGCGAACACCGGGGAGCTGTTTTTT.

This clonotype was seen a handful of times. The rearrangement links TRBV27 to TRBJ1-1; D may be TRBD1 (6 bases). The germline gives CDR1 MNHEY, CDR2 SMNVEV (reference sequence). The CDR3 has 14 amino acids. V lost 4 bases, J lost 4 bases, and 13 bases lay in between. In DNA form, the CDR3 reads TGTGCCAGCAGTTCCTTTCAGGGGTCCACTGAAGCTTTCTTT. It specifies CASSSFQGSTEAFF.

The J gene is TRBJ1-1, the V gene TRBV5-8, with D unresolved. Germline CDR1 and CDR2: SGHTS and YDEGEE. V lost 0 bases to trimming and J lost 1 base, with 19 bases between them. The CDR3 has 18 residues. Written as DNA, the CDR3 is TGTGCCAGCAGCTTGGAACCTGGTTGGGGTGCCCGGAACACTGAAGCTTTCTTT. Amino acids: CASSLEPGWGARNTEAFF.

This clonotype showed up many times. V is TRBV18 and J is TRBJ1-1; 10 nucleotides agree with TRBD1. With V trimmed by 3 bases and J by 0 bases, 4 bases remained unmatched. The CDR3 spans 16 residues. Per the germline V gene, CDR1 is KGHSH and CDR2 is LQKENI. In nucleotides, the CDR3 is TGTGCCAGCTCACCCCGGGACAGGGGTATGAACACTGAAGCTTTCTTT. It is translated as CASSPRDRGMNTEAFF.

This rearrangement joins TRBV28 to TRBJ2-4, with TRBD2 matching over 8 bases. Germline CDR1 and CDR2: MDHEN and SYDVKM. The CDR3 length is 15 residues. V shed 5 bases, J shed 7 bases, and the junction held 10 bases outside the gene matches. CDR3 loop: CASSQRSGSLNIQYF. The CDR3 nucleotides are TGTGCCAGCAGTCAAAGAAGCGGGAGCCTGAACATTCAGTACTTC. Complete variable domain (other parts from reference TRBV28 and TRBJ2-4): DVKVTQSSRYLVKRTGEKVFLECVQDMDHENMFWYRQDPGLGLRLIYFSYDVKMKEKGDIPEGYSVSREKKERFSLILESASTNQTSMYLCASSQRSGSLNIQYFGAGTRLSVL.

This clonotype showed up many times. V is TRBV12-3 or TRBV12-4 and J is TRBJ2-7, with 9 bases aligning to TRBD2. The CDR3 is 14 residues long. The trim removed 4 bases at V and 2 bases at J, leaving 3 bases unmatched. The CDR3 DNA reads as TGTGCCAGCAGTTCGACTAGCGGTACCTACGAGCAGTACTTC. It is translated as CASSSTSGTYEQYF.

The V gene is TRBV18, the J gene TRBJ2-5; D is ambiguous. The CDR3 length is 14 residues. V was clipped by 2 bases and J by 0 bases, with 7 bases between them. CDR1 is KGHSH, CDR2 LQKENI, per germline. The CDR3 coding sequence is TGTGCCAGCTCACCAAAGGGCCACCAAGAGACCCAGTACTTC. Translation: CASSPKGHQETQYF.

This clonotype was seen a few times. V is TRBV25-1 and J is TRBJ2-1; perhaps TRBD2 as D (5 bases). Germline CDR1 MGHDK, CDR2 SYGVNS. CDR3 length: 15 residues. With 3 bases removed from V and 4 bases from J, the gap between germline ends came to 13 bases. Here the CDR3 reads CASSDPSGAYNEQFF. CDR3 sequence (DNA): TGTGCCAGCAGTGACCCCAGCGGAGCATACAATGAGCAGTTCTTC.

In this sample, this clonotype turned up many times. This chain links TRBV28 with TRBJ2-5, with 8 bases fitting TRBD1. The CDR3 contains 14 residues. Germline trimming cut 4 bases from V and 6 bases from J; bases unmatched to any gene: 7. Germline CDR1 is MDHEN and CDR2 is SYDVKM. As DNA, the CDR3 is TGTGCCAGCAGTTCGGGACAGGTCATCAAGACCCAGTACTTC. Translated: CASSSGQVIKTQYF.

This clonotype was picked up many times. The chain recombines TRBV11-3 with TRBJ2-7, with D hard to call. Germline-derived CDR1 and CDR2 are SGHNT and YENEEA. This CDR3 is 19 amino acids long. The ends were cut back, 5 bases at V and 4 bases at J, with 30 bases in the middle. The CDR3 loop is CASSRSPGISSFGEYEQYF. CDR3 nucleotide sequence: TGTGCCAGCAGCCGGTCCCCCGGCATTTCCTCCTTTGGAGAATACGAGCAGTACTTC.

This clonotype has at least ten counts. The V and J genes are TRBV2 and TRBJ2-5; maybe TRBD2 (6 bases). CDR1 and CDR2 from the germline V gene are SNHLY and FYNNEI. The CDR3 length is 13 residues. The V and J ends lost 3 bases and 5 bases respectively, with 10 bases between them. The CDR3 DNA sequence: TGTGCCAGCAGTGATCCGGGGAGGGAGACCCAGTACTTC. As protein: CASSDPGRETQYF.

In its sample, this clonotype was seen many times. The J gene is TRBJ1-2, the V gene TRBV2; a weak D match, TRBD1 (5 bases). V gave up 6 bases and J gave up 4 bases, with 24 bases separating them. Germline loops: CDR1 SNHLY, CDR2 FYNNEI. This CDR3 region has 17 residues. This chain's CDR3 is CASRDLSKTATSYGYTF. In DNA, the CDR3 is TGTGCCAGCAGGGACCTTTCAAAGACAGCTACCAGCTATGGCTACACCTTC.

V and J are TRBV5-1 and TRBJ1-3; 8 bases fit TRBD1. This CDR3 region has 16 residues. With V trimmed by 0 bases and J by 3 bases, 5 bases remained unmatched. CDR1 SGHRS and CDR2 YFSETQ come from the germline V gene. CDR3 in DNA: TGCGCCAGCAGCTTGGGTGGACAGGGAGGTGGAAACACCATATATTTT. This gives the protein CASSLGGQGGGNTIYF.

This clonotype was picked up a small number of times. The chain uses TRBV6-5 and TRBJ2-2; 9 nucleotides line up with TRBD1. Germline CDR1 is MNHEY and CDR2 is SVGAGI. J was trimmed by 8 bases and V by 0 bases; bases with no gene match: 4. This CDR3 region has 15 residues. For the CDR3, the DNA is TGTGCCAGCAGTTACTCGGGGACAGGGAAGGGGGAGCTGTTTTTT. Encoded protein: CASSYSGTGKGELFF.